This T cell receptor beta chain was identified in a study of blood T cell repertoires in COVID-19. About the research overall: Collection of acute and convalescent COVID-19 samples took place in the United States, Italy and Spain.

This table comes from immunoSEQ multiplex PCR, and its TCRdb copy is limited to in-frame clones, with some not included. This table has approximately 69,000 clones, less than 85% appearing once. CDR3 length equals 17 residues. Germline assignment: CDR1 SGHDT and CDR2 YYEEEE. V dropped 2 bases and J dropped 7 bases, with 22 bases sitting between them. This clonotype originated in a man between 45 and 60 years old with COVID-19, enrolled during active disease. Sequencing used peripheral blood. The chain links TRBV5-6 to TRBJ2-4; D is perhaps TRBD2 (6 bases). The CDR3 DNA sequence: TGTGCCAGCAGCTTTCTGTTAACCCCGCGGGAACGGAACATTCAGTACTTC. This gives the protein CASSFLLTPRERNIQYF.